This TCR beta chain derives from a study of blood T cell repertoires in COVID-19. Study overall: Both acute and convalescent COVID-19 samples were obtained from the United States, Italy and Spain.

V lost 7 bases, J lost 4 bases, and 4 bases stayed unmatched. The V gene's germline CDR1 is MGHDK and CDR2 SYGVNS. The CDR3 has 13 residues. Data came from immunoSEQ multiplex PCR; TCRdb stores just in-frame clones and leaves some out. The table lists about 350,000 clones, 70% to 90% of them singletons. The V gene is TRBV25-1, the J gene TRBJ1-2; 9 positions agree with TRBD1. The sequenced material came from peripheral blood. This TCR was recovered from a woman between 55 and 75 years old with COVID-19, enrolled during active disease. The CDR3 is CASIGQGFYGYTF. CDR3 nucleotides: TGTGCCAGCATTGGACAGGGGTTCTATGGCTACACCTTC.